The 29 T cell receptor beta chains in this list originate from one sample, sequenced in a study of cytomegalovirus exposure and HLA in healthy donors. This PCR relied on a set of 60 Vbeta primers and 13 Jbeta primers. Using immunoSEQ multiplex PCR, the repertoire was profiled, and TCRdb retains in-frame clones only, with some absent. Among more than 150,000 clones listed, roughly 88% were seen once. The specimen sequenced was PBMCs. These receptors originate from a girl aged 2-9 years in good health and CMV-seropositive.

The V gene is TRBV19, the J gene TRBJ1-5, with 9 bases fitting TRBD1. This CDR3 is 15 amino acids long. Trimming cost V 3 bases and J 6 bases; bases outside gene matches: 6. CDR1 is LNHDA and CDR2 is SQIVND in the germline V gene (reference sequence). CDR3 in amino acids: CASSMKGQGRQPQHF. CDR3 DNA: TGTGCCAGTAGTATGAAGGGACAGGGTCGTCAGCCCCAGCATTTT.

This rearrangement joins TRBV18 to TRBJ1-1, with a weak D call TRBD1 (5 bases). Germline CDR1 is KGHSH and CDR2 is LQKENI. This CDR3 comprises 15 residues. Trimming took off 3 bases at V and 2 bases at J, with 13 bases between the two ends. The CDR3 sequence: CASSPSQAPNTEAFF. The DNA for the CDR3 is TGTGCCAGCTCACCCTCACAGGCGCCCAACACTGAAGCTTTCTTT.

This chain joins TRBV5-6 and TRBJ2-7; tentative D call: TRBD1 (6 bases). Trimming cost V 0 bases and J 8 bases, with 9 bases left between them. This CDR3 region has 12 residues. The germline V gene encodes CDR1 SGHDT and CDR2 YYEEEE. This chain's CDR3 is CASSLDRAKQYF. The CDR3, as DNA: TGTGCCAGCAGCTTGGACAGGGCGAAGCAGTACTTC.

The chain uses TRBV5-4 and TRBJ2-5, with TRBD1 identical over 7 bases. CDR1 and CDR2 from the germline V gene are SGHNT and YYREEE (reference sequence). V was pared by 5 bases and J by 5 bases, with 15 bases of the junction left unmatched. The CDR3 has 16 residues. The CDR3 DNA sequence: TGTGCCAGCAGTCGAAGACGACAGGGTCAAGGGGAGACCCAGTACTTC. Translating it yields CASSRRRQGQGETQYF.

This clone was recorded once. The rearrangement joins TRBV6-5 to TRBJ2-5, with D possibly TRBD2 on 5 matching bases. Trimming removed 2 bases from V and 1 base from J, with 14 bases in between. This CDR3 has 16 amino acids. CDR1 and CDR2 (germline): MNHEY, SVGAGI. CDR3 sequence: CASSYNLLDSQETQYF. Here the CDR3 DNA reads TGTGCCAGCAGTTACAACCTACTAGATTCCCAAGAGACCCAGTACTTC.

V gene TRBV5-1 combines with J gene TRBJ2-1; TRBD2 aligns across 9 bases. Germline values: CDR1 SGHRS, CDR2 YFSETQ. The CDR3 is 14 amino acids. V shed 0 bases, J shed 7 bases, and the junction held 2 bases outside the gene matches. The CDR3 region is CASSLARGGNEQFF. In DNA, the CDR3 is TGCGCCAGCAGCTTGGCGCGGGGGGGGAATGAGCAGTTCTTC. Complete variable domain (other parts from reference TRBV5-1 and TRBJ2-1): KAGVTQTPRYLIKTRGQQVTLSCSPISGHRSVSWYQQTPGQGLQFLFEYFSETQRNKGNFPGRFSGRQFSNSRSEMNVSTLELGDSALYLCASSLARGGNEQFFGPGTRLTVL.

The chain recombines TRBV11-2 with TRBJ2-7; 8 bases fit TRBD1. Germline assignment: CDR1 SGHAT and CDR2 FQNNGV. V was clipped by 5 bases and J by 2 bases; unmatched bases: 8. This CDR3 is built from 15 residues. The CDR3 is CASSTRTGKTYEQYF. As DNA, the CDR3 is TGTGCCAGCAGCACGCGGACAGGGAAGACCTACGAGCAGTACTTC. The full variable domain, completed using reference TRBV11-2 and TRBJ2-7, is EAGVAQSPRYKIIEKRQSVAFWCNPISGHATLYWYQQILGQGPKLLIQFQNNGVVDDSQLPKDRFSAERLKGVDSTLKIQPAKLEDSAVYLCASSTRTGKTYEQYFGPGTRLTVT.

This chain links TRBV27 with TRBJ1-5; TRBD1 matches 7 bases. Germline CDR1 is MNHEY and CDR2 is SMNVEV (reference sequence). V lost 6 bases to trimming and J lost 5 bases; unmatched junction nucleotides: 4. The CDR3 has 13 residues. The CDR3 loop is CASSQGEYQPQHF. In nucleotides, the CDR3 is TGTGCCAGCAGCCAGGGGGAATATCAGCCCCAGCATTTT.

The chain carries TRBV29-1 and TRBJ1-1; D unresolved. V gave up 5 bases and J gave up 6 bases, with 22 bases separating them. CDR3 size: 15 residues. Germline V gene data show CDR1 as SQVTM and CDR2 as ANQGSEA. In nucleotides, the CDR3 is TGCAGCGTTCCGTCAGTCGCGGGGAAAGGGTCTGAAGCTTTCTTT. Translating gives CSVPSVAGKGSEAFF.

This clone was detected only once. At one of its ends the junction is not consistent with the germline gene, which may arise from a read error. The chain's CDR3 is CSVERGFEF. The DNA of the CDR3 is TGCAGCGTTGAAAGGGGGTTTGAGTTT. V gene TRBV29-1 combines with J gene TRBJ1-1, with D tentatively TRBD1 (6 bases). The CDR3 runs to 9 residues. Germline CDR1 and CDR2: SQVTM and ANQGSEA.

The V and J genes are TRBV7-3 and TRBJ2-2; D gene ambiguous. Looked up from germline, CDR1 is SGHTA and CDR2 is FQGTGA. The CDR3 extends over 15 amino acids. V was trimmed by 5 bases and J by 9 bases, leaving 19 bases between them. CDR3 DNA: TGTGCCAGCAGCCCCAAAATCGATCCCAGAAGGGAGCTGTTTTTT. It codes for CASSPKIDPRRELFF.

V usage is TRBV7-9 and J usage is TRBJ2-7, with D unresolved. This CDR3 has 12 residues. From germline, CDR1 is SEHNR and CDR2 FQNEAQ (reference sequence). The germline V and J ends were trimmed by 3 bases and 3 bases, with 6 bases remaining between them. The CDR3 DNA reads TGTGCCAGCAGCTTCGCTAACTACGAGCAGTACTTC. This encodes CASSFANYEQYF.

Concerning this clone itself: Sequence at one end of the junction differs from germline and may be a read error. The chain links TRBV6-5 to TRBJ2-2; TRBD2 agrees at 8 bases. Germline CDR1 reads MNHEY; CDR2 reads SVGAGI. The length of the CDR3 is 15 residues. CDR3 bases: TGTGCCGGCAGTAAAGGACTAGCAGTCACCGGGGAGCTGTTTTTT. It codes for CAGSKGLAVTGELFF.

This chain uses TRBV5-4 with TRBJ1-2; unclear D gene. Trimming removed 4 bases from V and 4 bases from J, with 11 bases in between. Germline loops: CDR1 SGHNT, CDR2 YYREEE (reference sequence). The CDR3 length is 13 residues. The CDR3 here is CASSREDFYGYTF. Written as DNA, the CDR3 is TGTGCCAGCAGCCGGGAGGACTTCTATGGCTACACCTTC.

The rearrangement joins TRBV27 to TRBJ2-3, with 7 bases that match TRBD2. Germline V gives CDR1 MNHEY, CDR2 SMNVEV (reference sequence). The CDR3 length is 16 residues. With 4 bases clipped from V and 2 bases from J, the junction kept 9 bases outside the gene matches. CDR3 sequence: CASSSGAGEYTDTQYF. In nucleotides, the CDR3 is TGTGCCAGCAGTTCCGGCGCGGGGGAATACACAGATACGCAGTATTTT.

The chain couples TRBV10-3 to TRBJ2-7; the match to TRBD2 covers 11 bases. Germline lookup yields CDR1 ENHRY and CDR2 SYGVKD. The CDR3 length is 14 residues. J lost 1 base, V lost 10 bases, and 6 bases had no gene match. CDR3 residues: CATALAGESYEQYF. The CDR3 DNA follows: TGTGCCACGGCACTAGCGGGAGAGTCCTACGAGCAGTACTTC.

The chain employs TRBV30 and TRBJ1-6; D gene unclear. The CDR3 is made up of 15 amino acids. Trimming left V 5 bases short and J 7 bases short, with 18 bases between. The V gene's germline CDR1 is GTSNPN and CDR2 SVGIG (reference sequence). This CDR3 is CAWALGSAENSPLHF. The CDR3 DNA follows: TGTGCCTGGGCCCTTGGTTCGGCGGAAAATTCACCCCTCCACTTT.

This CDR3 is CASSEQLLQDEQYF. In DNA, the CDR3 is TGTGCCAGCAGTGAACAGCTCCTACAGGACGAGCAGTACTTC. The chain carries TRBV6-1 and TRBJ2-7; D might be TRBD1 (5 bases). There are 14 residues in the CDR3. V was shortened by 2 bases and J by 5 bases, with 13 bases between the two germline ends. Germline lookup yields CDR1 MNHNS and CDR2 SASEGT.

The chain combines TRBV28 with TRBJ2-5; 7 nucleotides align to TRBD2. The CDR3 totals 14 residues. With V trimmed by 5 bases and J by 0 bases, 3 bases remained unmatched. Germline loops: CDR1 MDHEN, CDR2 SYDVKM. The DNA of the CDR3 is TGTGCCAGCAGTCCCCTAGCGGACCAAGAGACCCAGTACTTC. It yields the protein CASSPLADQETQYF.

This chain connects TRBV5-1 to TRBJ2-3; TRBD2 aligns across 11 bases. With V trimmed by 4 bases and J by 1 base, 8 bases remained unmatched. The CDR3 covers 17 residues. Germline CDR1 is SGHRS and CDR2 is YFSETQ. The CDR3 loop reads CASSGWTSGPRTDTQYF. The CDR3 DNA follows: TGCGCCAGCAGCGGGTGGACTAGCGGGCCACGCACAGATACGCAGTATTTT. The variable domain in full, with the rest retrieved from reference TRBV5-1 and TRBJ2-3, is KAGVTQTPRYLIKTRGQQVTLSCSPISGHRSVSWYQQTPGQGLQFLFEYFSETQRNKGNFPGRFSGRQFSNSRSEMNVSTLELGDSALYLCASSGWTSGPRTDTQYFGPGTRLTVL.

The chain carries TRBV19 and TRBJ2-7; 7 nucleotides align to TRBD1. V lost 5 bases to trimming and J lost 0 bases; unmatched junction nucleotides: 7. The germline gives CDR1 LNHDA, CDR2 SQIVND (reference sequence). The CDR3 spans 15 residues. As DNA, the CDR3 is TGTGCCAGTAGTGTGGGACAGACAAGCTCCTACGAGCAGTACTTC. Protein: CASSVGQTSSYEQYF.

CDR3 sequence reads: CASSLRQGGNEQFF. CDR3 coding DNA: TGTGCCAGCAGCCTTCGACAGGGTGGGAATGAGCAGTTCTTC. The rearrangement links TRBV7-2 to TRBJ2-1; 7 positions match TRBD1. The CDR3 sequence is 14 residues long. The V gene end was trimmed by 5 bases and the J gene end by 7 bases; junction bases not matched to a gene: 8. The germline V gene has CDR1 SGHTA and CDR2 FQGNSA. The variable domain in full, with the rest retrieved from reference TRBV7-2 and TRBJ2-1, is GAGVSQSPSNKVTEKGKDVELRCDPISGHTALYWYRQSLGQGLEFLIYFQGNSAPDKSGLPSDRFSAERTGGSVSTLTIQRTQQEDSAVYLCASSLRQGGNEQFFGPGTRLTVL.

The chain combines TRBV1 with TRBJ2-4; the table's D call, TRBD2, was not checked against the DNA. TRBV1 is marked as a pseudogene. The CDR3 has 14 residues. CDR3 nucleotides: TGCACCAGCACCTCCTATCTAGCCAAAAACATTCAGTACTTC. Residues: CTSTSYLAKNIQYF.

This chain links TRBV30 with TRBJ2-1; 9 bases map to TRBD2. The CDR3 has 11 amino acids. Trimming cost V 4 bases and J 15 bases; bases outside gene matches: 7. CDR1 is GTSNPN and CDR2 is SVGIG in the germline V gene (reference sequence). Here the CDR3 DNA reads TGTGCCTGGATTGGGACTAGCCTGCTGTTCTTC. As protein: CAWIGTSLLFF.

This clone has only a few counts. This chain joins TRBV7-6 and TRBJ1-4; tentatively, D is TRBD1 (6 bases). The germline V and J ends were trimmed by 2 bases and 9 bases, with 19 bases remaining between them. The CDR3 is 16 amino acids. Germline V gene sequence: CDR1 SGHVS, CDR2 FNYEAQ. The CDR3 region has the DNA TGTGCCAGCAGCTTACAGCCCGGTCAGGGGATTCAAAAACTGTTTTTT. Its translation: CASSLQPGQGIQKLFF.

This clone is medium-sized by share. The genes are TRBV5-6 and TRBJ2-1; D might be TRBD2 (7 bases). The germline V gene has CDR1 SGHDT and CDR2 YYEEEE. Trimming shortened V by 5 bases and J by 3 bases, and 18 bases separated the two germline ends. The CDR3 totals 16 residues. The CDR3 region is CASSPIGGGDYNEQFF. The CDR3, as DNA: TGTGCCAGCAGTCCGATAGGGGGGGGCGACTACAATGAGCAGTTCTTC.

This clone came up once. V gene TRBV19 combines with J gene TRBJ2-3; unclear D gene. Looked up from germline, CDR1 is LNHDA and CDR2 is SQIVND (reference sequence). The V end lost 5 bases, the J end lost 2 bases, and 17 bases lay between the germline ends. This CDR3 has 16 amino acids. CDR3 in amino acids: CASSRRPDTHTDTQYF. The CDR3 DNA reads as TGTGCCAGTAGTCGACGGCCCGACACACACACAGATACGCAGTATTTT.

The chain is built from TRBV6-6 and TRBJ1-2, with D possibly matching TRBD1 (5 bases). CDR1 is MNHNY and CDR2 is SVGAGI in the germline V gene (reference sequence). This CDR3 comprises 12 residues. V lost 8 bases to trimming and J lost 8 bases, with 15 bases between them. In DNA, the CDR3 is TGTGCCAGCGAACGGGGGTCTGGAGGCTACACCTTC. Encoded protein: CASERGSGGYTF.

The chain joins TRBV7-3 to TRBJ2-2, with D hard to call. Looked up from germline, CDR1 is SGHTA and CDR2 is FQGTGA. Trimming left V 3 bases short and J 5 bases short, with 16 bases between. CDR3 length equals 16 residues. Here the CDR3 DNA reads TGTGCCAGCAGCTTTAATGGCGACTTTCCGACCGGGGAGCTGTTTTTT. Translated, it gives CASSFNGDFPTGELFF. Filled out from reference TRBV7-3 and TRBJ2-2, the complete variable domain reads GAGVSQTPSNKVTEKGKYVELRCDPISGHTALYWYRQSLGQGPEFLIYFQGTGAADDSGLPNDRFFAVRPEGSVSTLKIQRTERGDSAVYLCASSFNGDFPTGELFFGEGSRLTVL.